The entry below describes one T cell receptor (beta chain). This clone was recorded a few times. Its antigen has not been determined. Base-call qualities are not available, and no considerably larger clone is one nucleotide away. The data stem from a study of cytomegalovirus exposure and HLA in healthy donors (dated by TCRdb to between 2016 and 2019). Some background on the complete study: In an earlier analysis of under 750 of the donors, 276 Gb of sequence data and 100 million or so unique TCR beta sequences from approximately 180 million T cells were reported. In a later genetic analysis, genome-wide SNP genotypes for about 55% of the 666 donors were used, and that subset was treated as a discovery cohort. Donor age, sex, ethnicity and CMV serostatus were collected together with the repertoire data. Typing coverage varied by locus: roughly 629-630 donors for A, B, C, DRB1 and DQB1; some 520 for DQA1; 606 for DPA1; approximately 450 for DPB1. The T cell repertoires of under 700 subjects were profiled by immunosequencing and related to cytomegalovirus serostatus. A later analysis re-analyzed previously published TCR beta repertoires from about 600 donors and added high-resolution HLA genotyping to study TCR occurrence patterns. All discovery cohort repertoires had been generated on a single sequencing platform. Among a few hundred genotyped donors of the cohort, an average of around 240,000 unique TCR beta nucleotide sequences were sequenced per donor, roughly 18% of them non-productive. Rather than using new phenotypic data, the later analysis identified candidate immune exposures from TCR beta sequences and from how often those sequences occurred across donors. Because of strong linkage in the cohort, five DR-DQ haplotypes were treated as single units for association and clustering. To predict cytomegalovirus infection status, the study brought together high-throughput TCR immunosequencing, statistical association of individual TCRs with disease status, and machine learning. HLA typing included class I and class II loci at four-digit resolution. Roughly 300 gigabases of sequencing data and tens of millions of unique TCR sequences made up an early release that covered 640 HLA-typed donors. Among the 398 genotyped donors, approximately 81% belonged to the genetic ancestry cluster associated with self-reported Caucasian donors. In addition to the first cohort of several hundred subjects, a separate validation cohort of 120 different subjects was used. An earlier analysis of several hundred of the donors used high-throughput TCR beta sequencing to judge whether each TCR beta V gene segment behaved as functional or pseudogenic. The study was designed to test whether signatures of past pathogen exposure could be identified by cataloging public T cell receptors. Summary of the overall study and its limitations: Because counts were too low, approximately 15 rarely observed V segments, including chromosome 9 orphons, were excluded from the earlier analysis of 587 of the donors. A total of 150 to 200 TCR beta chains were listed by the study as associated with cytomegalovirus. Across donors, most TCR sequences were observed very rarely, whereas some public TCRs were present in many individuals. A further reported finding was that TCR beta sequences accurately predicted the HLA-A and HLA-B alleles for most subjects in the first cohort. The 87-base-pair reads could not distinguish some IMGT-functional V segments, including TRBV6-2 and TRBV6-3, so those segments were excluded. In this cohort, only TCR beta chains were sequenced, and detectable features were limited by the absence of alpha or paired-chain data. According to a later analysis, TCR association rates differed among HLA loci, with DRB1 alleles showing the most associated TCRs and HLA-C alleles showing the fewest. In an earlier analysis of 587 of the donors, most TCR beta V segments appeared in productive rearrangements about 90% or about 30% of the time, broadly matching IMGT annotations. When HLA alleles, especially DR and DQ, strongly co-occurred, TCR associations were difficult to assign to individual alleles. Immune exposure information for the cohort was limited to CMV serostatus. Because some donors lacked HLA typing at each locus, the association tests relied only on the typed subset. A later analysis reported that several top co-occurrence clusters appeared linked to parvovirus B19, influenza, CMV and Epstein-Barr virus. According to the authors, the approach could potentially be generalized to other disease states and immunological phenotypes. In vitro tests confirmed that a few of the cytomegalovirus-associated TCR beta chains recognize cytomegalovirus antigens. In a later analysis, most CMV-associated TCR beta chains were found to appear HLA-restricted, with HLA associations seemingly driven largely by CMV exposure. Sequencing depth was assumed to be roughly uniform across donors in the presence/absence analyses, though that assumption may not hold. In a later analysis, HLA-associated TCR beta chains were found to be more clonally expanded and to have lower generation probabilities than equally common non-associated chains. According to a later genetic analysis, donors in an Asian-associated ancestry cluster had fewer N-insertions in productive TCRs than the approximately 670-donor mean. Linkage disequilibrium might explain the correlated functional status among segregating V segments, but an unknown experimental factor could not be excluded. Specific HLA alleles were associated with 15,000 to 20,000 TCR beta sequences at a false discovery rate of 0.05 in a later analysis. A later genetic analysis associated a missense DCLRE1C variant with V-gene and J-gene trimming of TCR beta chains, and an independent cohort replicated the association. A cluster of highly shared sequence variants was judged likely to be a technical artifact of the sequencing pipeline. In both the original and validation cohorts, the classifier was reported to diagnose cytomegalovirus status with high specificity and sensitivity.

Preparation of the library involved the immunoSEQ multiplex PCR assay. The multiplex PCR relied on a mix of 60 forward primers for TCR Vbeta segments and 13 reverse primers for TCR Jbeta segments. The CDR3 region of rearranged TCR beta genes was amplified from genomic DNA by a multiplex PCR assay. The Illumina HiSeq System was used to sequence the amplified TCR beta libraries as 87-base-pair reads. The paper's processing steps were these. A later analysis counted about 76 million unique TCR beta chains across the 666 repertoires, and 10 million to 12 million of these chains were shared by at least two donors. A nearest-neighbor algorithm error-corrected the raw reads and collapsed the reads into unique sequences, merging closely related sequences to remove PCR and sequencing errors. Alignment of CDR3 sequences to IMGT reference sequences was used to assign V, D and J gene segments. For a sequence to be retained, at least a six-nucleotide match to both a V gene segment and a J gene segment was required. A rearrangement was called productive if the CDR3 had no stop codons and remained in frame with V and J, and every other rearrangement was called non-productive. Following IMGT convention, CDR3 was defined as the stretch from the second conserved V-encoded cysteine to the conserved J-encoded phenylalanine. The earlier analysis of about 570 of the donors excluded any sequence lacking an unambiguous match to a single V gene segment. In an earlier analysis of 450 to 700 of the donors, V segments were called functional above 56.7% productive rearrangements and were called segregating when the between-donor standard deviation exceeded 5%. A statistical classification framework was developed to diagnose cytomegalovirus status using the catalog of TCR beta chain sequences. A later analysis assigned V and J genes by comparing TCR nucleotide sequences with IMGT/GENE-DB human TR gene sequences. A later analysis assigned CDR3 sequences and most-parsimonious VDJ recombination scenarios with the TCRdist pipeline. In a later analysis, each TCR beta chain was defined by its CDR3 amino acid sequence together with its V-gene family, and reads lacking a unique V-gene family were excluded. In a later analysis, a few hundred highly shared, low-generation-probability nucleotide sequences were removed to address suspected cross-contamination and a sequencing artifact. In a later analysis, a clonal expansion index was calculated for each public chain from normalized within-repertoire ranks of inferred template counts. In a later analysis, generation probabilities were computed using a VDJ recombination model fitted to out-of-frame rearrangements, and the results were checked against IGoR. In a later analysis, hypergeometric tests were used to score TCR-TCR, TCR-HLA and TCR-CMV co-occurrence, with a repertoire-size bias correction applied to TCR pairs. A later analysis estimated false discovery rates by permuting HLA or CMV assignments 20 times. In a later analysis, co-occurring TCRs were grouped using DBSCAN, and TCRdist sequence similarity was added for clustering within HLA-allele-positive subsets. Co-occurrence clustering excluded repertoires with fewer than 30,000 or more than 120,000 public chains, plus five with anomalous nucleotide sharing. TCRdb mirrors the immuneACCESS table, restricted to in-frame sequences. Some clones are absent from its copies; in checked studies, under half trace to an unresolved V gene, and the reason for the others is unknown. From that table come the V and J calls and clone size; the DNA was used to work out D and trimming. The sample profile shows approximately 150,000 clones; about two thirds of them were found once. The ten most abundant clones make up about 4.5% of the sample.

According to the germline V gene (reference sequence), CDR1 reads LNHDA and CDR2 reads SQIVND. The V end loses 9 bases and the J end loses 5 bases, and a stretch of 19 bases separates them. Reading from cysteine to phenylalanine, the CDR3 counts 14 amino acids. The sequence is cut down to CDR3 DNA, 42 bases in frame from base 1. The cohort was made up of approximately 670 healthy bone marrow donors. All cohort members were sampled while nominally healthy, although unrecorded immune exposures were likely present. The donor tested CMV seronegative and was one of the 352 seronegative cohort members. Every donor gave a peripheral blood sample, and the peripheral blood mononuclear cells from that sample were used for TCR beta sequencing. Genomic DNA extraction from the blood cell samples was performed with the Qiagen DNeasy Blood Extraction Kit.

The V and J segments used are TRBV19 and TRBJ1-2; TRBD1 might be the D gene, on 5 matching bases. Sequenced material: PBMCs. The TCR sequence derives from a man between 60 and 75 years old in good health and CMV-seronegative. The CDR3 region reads CASRPPWGSYGYTF. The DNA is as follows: TGTGCCAGCCGCCCCCCGTGGGGCTCTTATGGCTACACCTTC.